The next 14 T cell receptor beta chains were all read from a single sample in a study of early T cells in non-severe SARS-CoV-2 infection. TCRdb redid the calling of the 5' RACE reads with MiXCR, one entry per CDR3 protein. The sample has some 70,000 distinct CDR3 sequences, approximately 8.3% seen once; the top ten hold 2.5% to 3.5%. The specimen sequenced was whole blood. The source is an adult who was a healthcare worker with PCR-confirmed SARS-CoV-2 infection or an uninfected control (not recorded which).

This clonotype was recorded at least ten times. The J gene is TRBJ2-1, the V gene TRBV7-6, with TRBD2 matching over 11 bases. The V segment lost 4 bases and the J segment 2 bases; nucleotides outside the gene matches: 10. CDR3 length: 18 amino acids. Germline V CDR1 and CDR2: SGHVS, FNYEAQ. The CDR3 is CASSWIAGGPLAYNEQFF. CDR3 DNA: TGTGCCAGCAGCTGGATAGCGGGAGGGCCCCTAGCCTACAATGAGCAGTTCTTC.

The chain has TRBV25-1 and TRBJ2-1, with D perhaps matching TRBD1 or TRBD2 (5 bases each). This CDR3 comprises 13 residues. V was cut by 4 bases and J by 15 bases, with 19 bases left in between. Germline V gives CDR1 MGHDK, CDR2 SYGVNS. CDR3 residues: CASSADWGEGPFF. In DNA, the CDR3 is TGTGCCAGCAGTGCGGATTGGGGAGAGGGACCGTTCTTC.

This clonotype appeared many times. In nucleotides, the CDR3 is TGTGCCAGCAGCTTAATGAGCCGAGGGGGGGAGACCCAGTACTTC. It is translated as CASSLMSRGGETQYF. The chain is built from TRBV7-3 and TRBJ2-5, with D perhaps assigned TRBD1 or TRBD2 (6 bases each). The CDR3 sequence is 15 residues long. V was trimmed by 1 base and J by 5 bases, leaving 14 bases between them. Germline V gene data show CDR1 as SGHTA and CDR2 as FQGTGA. Supplemented by reference TRBV7-3 and TRBJ2-5, the full variable domain reads GAGVSQTPSNKVTEKGKYVELRCDPISGHTALYWYRQSLGQGPEFLIYFQGTGAADDSGLPNDRFFAVRPEGSVSTLKIQRTERGDSAVYLCASSLMSRGGETQYFGPGTRLLVL.

This clonotype turned up a few times. The V and J genes are TRBV7-9 and TRBJ2-7; 10 bases are shared with TRBD2. The CDR3 spans 15 residues. The J segment lost 4 bases and the V segment lost 1 base, leaving 4 bases of the junction unmatched. CDR1 and CDR2 from the germline V gene are SEHNR and FQNEAQ (reference sequence). The CDR3 reads CASSLVSSGSYEQYF. Here the CDR3 DNA reads TGTGCCAGCAGCTTAGTGTCTAGCGGGAGTTACGAGCAGTACTTC. Full variable domain (rest looked up from reference TRBV7-9 and TRBJ2-7): DTGVSQNPRHKITKRGQNVTFRCDPISEHNRLYWYRQTLGQGPEFLTYFQNEAQLEKSRLLSDRFSAERPKGSFSTLEIQRTEQGDSAMYLCASSLVSSGSYEQYFGPGTRLTVT.

CDR3 protein: CASSSRSLSSYNSPLHF. CDR3 nucleotides: TGTGCCAGCAGCTCAAGGAGCCTTAGCTCCTATAATTCACCCCTCCACTTT. The rearrangement links TRBV12-3 or TRBV12-4 to TRBJ1-6, with unresolved D. V was pared by 6 bases and J by 0 bases, with 15 bases between. The CDR3 is 17 amino acids.

This clonotype was seen repeatedly, ten times or more. J is TRBJ2-1 and V is TRBV6-4; 10 bases map to TRBD2. CDR3 length: 15 residues. The germline CDR1 and CDR2 sequences are MRHNA and SNTAGT. J gave up 5 bases and V 0 bases, and 1 base lay outside the gene matches. This CDR3 reads CASSDSLAGNNEQFF. Here the CDR3 DNA reads TGTGCCAGCAGTGACTCACTAGCGGGAAACAATGAGCAGTTCTTC.

This clonotype turned up a few times. The chain combines TRBV5-5 with TRBJ1-2; D might be TRBD1 (6 bases). V lost 3 bases to trimming and J lost 8 bases, with 14 bases between them. The CDR3 has 13 residues. Germline lookup yields CDR1 SGHKS and CDR2 YYEKEE (reference sequence). CDR3 DNA sequence: TGTGCCAGCAGCTCAACAGGGATGTACGGCTACACCTTC. It translates to CASSSTGMYGYTF.

The chain has TRBV5-1 and TRBJ2-3; D is undetermined. The V gene's germline CDR1 is SGHRS and CDR2 YFSETQ. The length of the CDR3 is 12 residues. V lost 4 bases, J lost 5 bases, and 8 bases lay in between. The CDR3 bases are TGCGCCAGCAGCCGACTTGGAGATACGCAGTATTTT. This translates into CASSRLGDTQYF. Variable domain in full (rest from reference TRBV5-1 and TRBJ2-3): KAGVTQTPRYLIKTRGQQVTLSCSPISGHRSVSWYQQTPGQGLQFLFEYFSETQRNKGNFPGRFSGRQFSNSRSEMNVSTLELGDSALYLCASSRLGDTQYFGPGTRLTVL.

This clonotype has just a few counts. This chain joins TRBV5-6 and TRBJ2-2; TRBD2 matches 11 bases. The germline CDR1 and CDR2 sequences are SGHDT and YYEEEE. This CDR3 is 16 amino acids long. Trimming removed 4 bases from V and 5 bases from J; junction bases left unmatched: 7. The DNA of the CDR3 is TGTGCCAGCAGCCTTTTTAGCGGGAGGGAAACCGGGGAGCTGTTTTTT. It translates to CASSLFSGRETGELFF.

CDR3 loop: CSAPPLIGVPEAFF. In DNA, the CDR3 is TGCAGTGCCCCCCCTCTTATCGGGGTCCCTGAAGCTTTCTTT. This chain joins TRBV20-1 and TRBJ1-1; D unresolved. Germline-derived CDR1 and CDR2 are DFQATT and SNEGSKA (reference sequence). V was cut by 6 bases and J by 6 bases, with 20 bases left in between. CDR3 size: 14 residues.

The chain carries TRBV3-1 and TRBJ2-3; 7 bases map to TRBD1. CDR3 length: 15 residues. V trimming: 4 bases; J trimming: 3 bases; junction bases outside the gene matches: 7. In germline, CDR1 is LGHDT, CDR2 YNNKEL (reference sequence). CDR3 protein: CASSLRGQRTDTQYF. The CDR3 DNA reads TGTGCCAGCAGCCTACGGGGACAGCGAACAGATACGCAGTATTTT.

This clonotype was counted only a few times. The gene calls are TRBV6-5 and TRBJ2-2; TRBD1 matches 7 bases. Germline-derived CDR1 and CDR2 are MNHEY and SVGAGI. J lost 1 base, V lost 6 bases, and 14 bases had no gene match. This CDR3 contains 18 residues. CDR3 amino acids: CASSHWTGRSLNTGELFF. The CDR3 region has the DNA TGTGCCAGCAGCCATTGGACAGGCCGTAGCCTGAACACCGGGGAGCTGTTTTTT.

With respect to this clonotype: An end of the junction differs from the germline gene, which may be a read error. The rearrangement links TRBV18 to TRBJ1-1; D is unresolved. This CDR3 contains 13 residues. The germline gives CDR1 KGHSH, CDR2 LQKENI. CDR3 nucleotides: TGTGCCAGCTCCCCACGGCAGGACTCAGAAGCTTTCTTT. Its protein is CASSPRQDSEAFF. The whole variable domain, filled in from reference TRBV18 and TRBJ1-1, reads NAGVMQNPRHLVRRRGQEARLRCSPMKGHSHVYWYRQLPEEGLKFMVYLQKENIIDESGMPKERFSAEFPKEGPSILRIQQVVRGDSAAYFCASSPRQDSEAFFGQGTRLTVV.

At least ten counts were recorded for this clonotype. A junction boundary mismatches the germline segment, possibly from a read error. This rearrangement joins TRBV27 to TRBJ2-7; D is unclear. CDR3 size: 13 residues. Germline V gene data show CDR1 as MNHEY and CDR2 as SMNVEV (reference sequence). The CDR3 nucleotides are TGTGCCAGCAGTTTATTTTTCTCCCACGAGCAGTACTTC. Amino acid sequence: CASSLFFSHEQYF.